This T cell receptor (beta chain) appears in the sequencing data of a study of T cells after posttransplantation cyclophosphamide. Treatment was busulfan-fludarabine conditioning, a marrow graft, and cyclophosphamide on days +3 and +4. In its sample, this clone was seen many times. The antigen is unknown. Findings and caveats of the study: Recipient CMV seropositivity and CMV reactivation strongly tracked TRB clonality.

Only in-frame clones appear in the TCRdb table, and some are missing; sequencing was by immunoSEQ multiplex PCR. The sample is made up of about 15,000 clones, none counted only once. The specimen comprised PBMCs, sampled around 1,100 days after allogeneic stem cell transplant with posttransplant cyclophosphamide. This receptor was taken from a female patient aged 40-50 years who received an allogeneic stem cell transplant from a related donor, was CMV-positive, and had no GVHD. A share of the T cells may be of graft donor origin.

The CDR3: CASSMLQGTEAFF. The CDR3 nucleotides read TGTGCCAGTAGTATGCTGCAGGGGACTGAAGCTTTCTTT. The chain combines TRBV19 with TRBJ1-1, with D possibly matching TRBD1 (6 bases). Germline loops: CDR1 LNHDA, CDR2 SQIVND (reference sequence). The CDR3 length is 13 residues. Trimming left V 3 bases short and J 5 bases short, with 10 bases between.